These T cell receptor beta chains were read from a single sample in a study of metastatic and nonmetastatic thyroid tumors. With MiXCR, TCRdb reprocessed the PCR reads. Here the sample spans more than 15,000 clones, roughly 15% being singletons. Sequenced material: blood. These receptors were taken from a male donor with papillary thyroid cancer or a benign thyroid nodule (not recorded which). Some clones in this sample may be carry-over from other donors' samples. CDR3s include the opening cysteine and the closing phenylalanine or tryptophan. Fields, in order: clone size, V gene, J gene, D gene, CDR3 DNA, CDR3 protein. A D gene is named only where the DNA matches it firmly. Some rows have no size entry. The others give once, few or many, or a class for an expanded clone.

>many|TRBV20-1|TRBJ1-2|-
TGCAGTGCGCTCACCCCCTCCTATGGCTACACCTTC
CSALTPSYGYTF
>-|TRBV7-9|TRBJ1-5|-
TGTGCCAGCAGCTCTGGACCCAATCAGCCCCAGCATTTT
CASSSGPNQPQHF
>many|TRBV6-1|TRBJ2-3|-
TGTGCCAGCAGCCTGGACGGAAACACAGATACGCAGTATTTT
CASSLDGNTDTQYF
>many|TRBV15|TRBJ2-1|-
TGTGCCACCAACCCTTTTTTCGGGAGTAACATTGAGGGGCAGTTCTTC
CATNPFFGSNIEGQFF
>many|TRBV6-2/TRBV6-3|TRBJ2-5|TRBD2
TGTGCCAGCAGTTACGGGAGGGCCCCCCAAGAGACCCAGTACTTC
CASSYGRAPQETQYF
>-|TRBV19|TRBJ2-7|TRBD1
TGTGCCAGTAGTAGCGACAGGGGGTACGAGCAGTACTTC
CASSSDRGYEQYF
>many|TRBV28|TRBJ1-2|-
TGTGCCAGCAGCGCTTATACTCGAGGTTCTAACTATGGCTACACCTTC
CASSAYTRGSNYGYTF
>few|TRBV9|TRBJ2-5|TRBD2
TGTGCCAGCAGCGTACGGACTAGCGGGGGGGGCTCCCAAGAGACCCAGTACTTC
CASSVRTSGGGSQETQYF
>-|TRBV30|TRBJ2-7|-
TGTGCCTGGAGTCAGGGGTACGAGCAGTACTTC
CAWSQGYEQYF
>-|TRBV30|TRBJ2-5|-
TGTGCCGGGACTTCGACAGGGAACCAAGAGACCCAGTACTTC
CAGTSTGNQETQYF
>many|TRBV28|TRBJ1-5|-
TGTGCCAGCAGTTCCCTCTCATGGGGAGGGCTGGTTAGCAATCAGCCCCAGCATTTT
CASSSLSWGGLVSNQPQHF
>many|TRBV18|TRBJ2-1|-
TGTGCCAGCTCACCGAGTGGGAACAATGAGCAGTTCTTC
CASSPSGNNEQFF
>many|TRBV20-1|TRBJ2-5|-
TGCAGTGCTAGTCGGACAGCACAAGAGACCCAGTACTTC
CSASRTAQETQYF
>many|TRBV29-1|TRBJ2-3|-
TGCAGCGCCCGTTTGGCGGCAGATACGCAGTATTTT
CSARLAADTQYF
>-|TRBV20-1|TRBJ2-1|-
TGCAGTGCTAGAGCGGGGTATGAGCAGTTCTTC
CSARAGYEQFF
>-|TRBV6-1|TRBJ1-6|TRBD1
TGTGCCAGCAGTATGAAGGGGGCAGAGAATAATTCACCCCTCCACTTT
CASSMKGAENNSPLHF
>-|TRBV4-1|TRBJ1-2|TRBD1
TGCGCCAGCAGCCCAATGGGGACAGGCCGACAAGTAGGCACCTTC
CASSPMGTGRQVGTF
>medium-sized|TRBV20-1|TRBJ2-2|-
TGCAGTGCCCGCCCGGCAACGGCGACCGGGGAGCTGTTTTTT
CSARPATATGELFF
>medium-sized|TRBV27|TRBJ2-3|-
TGTGCCAGCAGTTTAAGGGGTCTAGTGTTCCCAGATACGCAGTATTTT
CASSLRGLVFPDTQYF
>medium-sized|TRBV2|TRBJ2-7|TRBD2
TGTGCCAGCAGTGATTGGGCTAGCGGGAGGGCCGTATACGAGCAGTACTTC
CASSDWASGRAVYEQYF
>-|TRBV6-1|TRBJ2-7|-
TGTGCCAGCAGAACCAAGGACGAGCAGTACTTC
CASRTKDEQYF
>-|TRBV20-1|TRBJ2-7|-
TGCAGTGCTAGAGAGACATACCAGGGCCACGAGCAGTACTTC
CSARETYQGHEQYF
>many|TRBV28|TRBJ1-5|TRBD1
TGTGCCAGCAGCCTAGGACAGGGATTCCGTCAGCCCCAGCATTTT
CASSLGQGFRQPQHF
>many|TRBV28|TRBJ2-4|TRBD1
TGTGCCAGCAAGGGACAGACAACAATTCAGTACTTC
CASKGQTTIQYF
>many|TRBV6-2/TRBV6-3|TRBJ2-1|-
TGTGCCAGCAGTGGGGTGGGGAGTCCGGTCGATGAGCAGTTCTTC
CASSGVGSPVDEQFF
>many|TRBV20-1|TRBJ2-1|-
TGCAGTGCTAGTGGTGGGTCCAGCGGCAATGAGCAGTTCTTC
CSASGGSSGNEQFF
>many|TRBV4-2|TRBJ2-3|TRBD1
TGTGCCAGCAGCAACCCGGGACAGGGAGCTCCAGATACGCAGTATTTT
CASSNPGQGAPDTQYF
>many|TRBV2|TRBJ2-3|TRBD1
TGTGCCAGCAGCCGGACAGGGGACACAGATACGCAGTATTTT
CASSRTGDTDTQYF
>many|TRBV5-1|TRBJ2-7|-
TGCGCCAGCAGCTTGGTTATCGATGCGGTTAAGGTCTACGAGCAGTACTTC
CASSLVIDAVKVYEQYF
>many|TRBV13|TRBJ2-7|-
TGTGCCAGCAGCCGAAGGTCCTACGAGCAGTACTTC
CASSRRSYEQYF
>many|TRBV30|TRBJ2-3|TRBD2
TGTGCCTGGAGTGTGGTGGGAGGGCCAACAGATACGCAGTATTTT
CAWSVVGGPTDTQYF